The rows below give T cell receptor beta chains drawn from one sample of a study of blood T cell repertoires in COVID-19. Sequencing used immunoSEQ multiplex PCR; TCRdb keeps in-frame clones, though not all of them. The sample holds some 300,000 clones, about 85% seen once. Sample: peripheral blood. The origin of the receptors is a woman aged 45 to 65 with active or convalescent COVID-19. The CDR3 runs from the conserved cysteine through the conserved F or W.

J | V | CDR3
TRBJ2-1 | TRBV6-5 | CASIGILAGNEQFF
TRBJ1-2 | TRBV7-9 | CASSRRTNEGYTF
TRBJ2-5 | TRBV19 | CASSRTPGLANQETQYF
TRBJ1-2 | TRBV11-2 | CASSFYTRQDRGRDGYTF
TRBJ1-2 | TRBV4-2 | CASSQENRADYGYTF
TRBJ2-2 | TRBV19 | CASRDGQGRNGELFF
TRBJ1-2 | TRBV5-6 | CASSEGQYGYTF
TRBJ2-1 | TRBV7-9 | CASSAGISYNEQFF
TRBJ1-1 | TRBV2 | CASNRVLNTEAFF
TRBJ1-1 | TRBV12-1 | CASSFVGGSCTEAFF
TRBJ2-1 | TRBV19 | CASSIGGFPGNEQFF
TRBJ2-7 | TRBV5-1 | CASSLSLQDEQYF
TRBJ1-2 | TRBV10-3 | CAISSGTARIEAMDSGYTF
TRBJ2-3 | TRBV16 | CASSQLETGDSTDTQYF
TRBJ1-2 | TRBV2 | CASSVSRRAELNGYTF
TRBJ1-6 | TRBV11-2 | CASTDYAGQGTPLHF
TRBJ2-1 | TRBV27 | CASSPVGGYNEQFF
TRBJ2-1 | TRBV20-1 | CSASQTSSYNEQFF
TRBJ1-1 | TRBV6-5 | CASSYAPLQGNTEAFF
TRBJ1-2 | TRBV6-5 | CASSYRGVDRGYGYTF
TRBJ2-3 | TRBV7-8 | CASSFNWPSTDTQYF
TRBJ2-7 | TRBV27 | CASSLGTGSYEQYF
TRBJ1-1 | TRBV12-3/TRBV12-4 | CASSTTREAFF
TRBJ1-4 | TRBV2 | CASMALRSGRRTGTAQAEVEKLFF
TRBJ2-2 | TRBV7-9 | CASSPPLNGELFF
TRBJ1-1 | TRBV19 | CASRGSGEAFF
TRBJ1-2 | TRBV7-2 | CASSTATGVEGYTF
TRBJ2-7 | TRBV6-5 | CASSYLAGAYEQYF
TRBJ2-5 | TRBV11-3 | CASSSEQGKDGETQYF
TRBJ2-2 | TRBV5-6 | CASSFTGVTGELFF